This T cell receptor (beta chain) was sequenced during a study of T cell clones after liver transplantation. TCRdb's table, derived via immunoSEQ multiplex PCR, lists solely in-frame clones and lacks some. The repertoire consists of about 33,000 clones, with about 95% occurring once and the leading ten covering 25% to 30%. The length of the CDR3 is 12 residues. Germline CDR1 and CDR2: SGHDN and FVKESK. V was shortened by 4 bases and J by 9 bases, with 13 bases between the two germline ends. The origin of this receptor is a human patient who received a liver transplant. The graft donor may have given rise to some T cells. Sequenced here: CD8+ T cells from blood, sampled 12 months after liver transplant. The V gene is TRBV14, the J gene TRBJ2-7; a weak D match, TRBD2 (5 bases). The CDR3, as DNA: TGTGCCAGCAGCCTACGAGCTCGGGGGCAGTACTTC. Translated, it gives CASSLRARGQYF. Looking up the rest from reference TRBV14 and TRBJ2-7 gives the full variable domain: EAGVTQFPSHSVIEKGQTVTLRCDPISGHDNLYWYRRVMGKEIKFLLHFVKESKQDESGMPNNRFLAERTGGTYSTLKVQPAELEDSGVYFCASSLRARGQYFGPGTRLTVT.